One sample yielded the 14 T cell receptor beta chains listed below, sequenced in a study of neoadjuvant anti-PD-1 for oral cavity cancer. The method was immunoSEQ multiplex PCR; TCRdb's version includes in-frame clones alone and lacks a portion of them. The sample consists of tens of thousands of clones, 40% to 50% of them appearing once. Time point here: after neoadjuvant nivolumab, at surgical resection. Sequenced material: tumor tissue, taken after nivolumab (anti-PD-1) treatment. The receptor source for this set is a person aged 35-80 years with oral cavity squamous cell carcinoma.

CDR3 sequence (DNA): TGCGCCAGCAGCCAGGACAGGGGTTACTCCTACAATGAGCAGTTCTTC. As protein: CASSQDRGYSYNEQFF. V gene TRBV5-1 combines with J gene TRBJ2-1; 9 bases match TRBD1. The CDR3 totals 16 residues. The V gene end was trimmed by 4 bases and the J gene end by 0 bases; junction bases not matched to a gene: 5. Germline V lookup: CDR1 SGHRS, CDR2 YFSETQ.

J is TRBJ1-3 and V is TRBV25-1; 7 nucleotides align to TRBD1. The CDR3 is 15 residues long. The V segment lost 4 bases and the J segment 4 bases; nucleotides outside the gene matches: 7. Germline-derived CDR1 and CDR2 are MGHDK and SYGVNS. The CDR3 protein is CASSVQGTGGNTIYF. The CDR3 region has the DNA TGTGCCAGCAGTGTACAGGGGACGGGAGGAAACACCATATATTTT.

The chain employs TRBV5-4 and TRBJ2-3; TRBD1 is a possible D gene (6 bases). The CDR3 is 13 residues long. V was clipped by 4 bases and J by 4 bases, with 10 bases between them. The germline V gene encodes CDR1 SGHNT and CDR2 YYREEE (reference sequence). CDR3 region: CASSPTGSDTQYF. The CDR3 coding sequence is TGTGCCAGCAGCCCGACAGGTTCAGATACGCAGTATTTT.

The V call is TRBV27, the J call TRBJ1-1; 7 nucleotides line up with TRBD1. This CDR3 is 13 amino acids long. CDR1 and CDR2 (germline): MNHEY, SMNVEV (reference sequence). Trimming cost V 3 bases and J 3 bases; bases outside gene matches: 1. The CDR3 loop is CASSLGQYTEAFF. CDR3 coding DNA: TGTGCCAGCAGTTTGGGACAGTACACTGAAGCTTTCTTT.

This chain uses TRBV19 with TRBJ1-5; 7 positions agree with TRBD1. Germline lookup yields CDR1 LNHDA and CDR2 SQIVND (reference sequence). J was trimmed by 5 bases and V by 7 bases; bases with no gene match: 8. The CDR3 length is 14 residues. In nucleotides, the CDR3 is TGTGCCAGTACAGGGCAGGGGGGTCATCAGCCCCAGCATTTT. It specifies CASTGQGGHQPQHF.

This chain joins TRBV2 and TRBJ2-2, with 10 bases identical to TRBD2. The germline V gene encodes CDR1 SNHLY and CDR2 FYNNEI. CDR3 length equals 16 residues. The junction had 8 bases not matched to a gene; V was cut back by 6 bases and J by 4 bases. The CDR3 loop reads CASRPGTSVSTGELFF. In nucleotides, the CDR3 is TGTGCCAGCAGACCCGGGACTAGCGTGAGCACCGGGGAGCTGTTTTTT.

This clone was counted at least ten times. This sequence joins TRBV5-4 and TRBJ1-6; weak D call: TRBD1 (6 bases). The CDR3 runs 14 residues. The V gene's germline CDR1 is SGHNT and CDR2 YYREEE (reference sequence). Trimming shortened V by 2 bases and J by 7 bases, and 10 bases separated the two germline ends. CDR3 loop: CASSLGQYNSPLHF. DNA for the CDR3: TGTGCCAGCAGCTTAGGACAGTACAATTCACCCCTCCACTTT.

This clone occurred many times. This sequence joins TRBV2 and TRBJ2-7, with D perhaps matching TRBD2 (5 bases). In germline, CDR1 is SNHLY, CDR2 FYNNEI. Trimming removed 3 bases at V and 6 bases at J, with 12 bases between. The CDR3 has 13 amino acids. For the CDR3, the DNA is TGTGCCAGCAGTGATGTGAGAGGGTCCGAGCAGTACTTC. Translating it yields CASSDVRGSEQYF.

The V and J genes are TRBV5-4 and TRBJ2-1, with 7 nucleotides matching TRBD1. J was trimmed by 7 bases and V by 5 bases; bases with no gene match: 6. Germline V gene sequence: CDR1 SGHNT, CDR2 YYREEE (reference sequence). The CDR3 totals 13 residues. The CDR3 nucleotides read TGTGCCAGCAGGAAACAGGGGTGGAATGAGCAGTTCTTC. Amino acid sequence: CASRKQGWNEQFF.

The rearrangement links TRBV11-2 to TRBJ2-5; D is ambiguous. The CDR3 is 13 residues long. Trimming took off 5 bases at V and 2 bases at J, with 9 bases between the two ends. Per the germline V gene, CDR1 is SGHAT and CDR2 is FQNNGV. CDR3 region: CASSLLGQETQYF. CDR3 bases: TGTGCCAGCAGCCTCCTGGGTCAAGAGACCCAGTACTTC.

The sample holds many counts of this clone. This chain connects TRBV7-2 to TRBJ2-1, with 11 bases aligning to TRBD2. V lost 2 bases, J lost 4 bases, and 4 bases stayed unmatched. This CDR3 is built from 16 residues. The V gene's germline CDR1 is SGHTA and CDR2 FQGNSA. DNA for the CDR3: TGTGCCAGCAGCTTAAATGTAGCGGGGGGGTACAATGAGCAGTTCTTC. Protein: CASSLNVAGGYNEQFF. Based on the CDR3 plus reference TRBV7-2 and TRBJ2-1, the full variable domain is GAGVSQSPSNKVTEKGKDVELRCDPISGHTALYWYRQSLGQGLEFLIYFQGNSAPDKSGLPSDRFSAERTGGSVSTLTIQRTQQEDSAVYLCASSLNVAGGYNEQFFGPGTRLTVL.

The chain carries TRBV29-1 and TRBJ2-1; D may be TRBD1 (5 bases). The V and J ends lost 0 bases and 12 bases respectively, with 6 bases between them. Germline loops: CDR1 SQVTM, CDR2 ANQGSEA. This CDR3 is built from 10 residues. The CDR3 region is CSVEEGRQFF. CDR3 in DNA: TGCAGCGTTGAAGAGGGGCGGCAGTTCTTC.

There are a few counts of this clone. The chain combines TRBV7-9 with TRBJ2-1, with a weak D call TRBD2 (6 bases). The CDR3 extends over 14 amino acids. Germline CDR1 SEHNR, CDR2 FQNEAQ (reference sequence). Trimming took 2 bases from V and 8 from J, leaving 13 bases between them. CDR3 loop: CASSLIGAGYEQFF. The CDR3 coding sequence is TGTGCCAGCAGCTTAATAGGGGCGGGGTATGAGCAGTTCTTC. Combining the CDR3 with reference TRBV7-9 and TRBJ2-1 gives the whole variable domain DTGVSQNPRHKITKRGQNVTFRCDPISEHNRLYWYRQTLGQGPEFLTYFQNEAQLEKSRLLSDRFSAERPKGSFSTLEIQRTEQGDSAMYLCASSLIGAGYEQFFGPGTRLTVL.

The chain joins TRBV11-2 to TRBJ2-5; TRBD1 is a possible D gene (5 bases). CDR3 length equals 13 residues. Germline V gives CDR1 SGHAT, CDR2 FQNNGV. V shed 8 bases and J shed 1 base, with 11 bases lying between them. In DNA, the CDR3 is TGTGCCAGCGGTCAGGGCAGCCAAGAGACCCAGTACTTC. Protein sequence: CASGQGSQETQYF.